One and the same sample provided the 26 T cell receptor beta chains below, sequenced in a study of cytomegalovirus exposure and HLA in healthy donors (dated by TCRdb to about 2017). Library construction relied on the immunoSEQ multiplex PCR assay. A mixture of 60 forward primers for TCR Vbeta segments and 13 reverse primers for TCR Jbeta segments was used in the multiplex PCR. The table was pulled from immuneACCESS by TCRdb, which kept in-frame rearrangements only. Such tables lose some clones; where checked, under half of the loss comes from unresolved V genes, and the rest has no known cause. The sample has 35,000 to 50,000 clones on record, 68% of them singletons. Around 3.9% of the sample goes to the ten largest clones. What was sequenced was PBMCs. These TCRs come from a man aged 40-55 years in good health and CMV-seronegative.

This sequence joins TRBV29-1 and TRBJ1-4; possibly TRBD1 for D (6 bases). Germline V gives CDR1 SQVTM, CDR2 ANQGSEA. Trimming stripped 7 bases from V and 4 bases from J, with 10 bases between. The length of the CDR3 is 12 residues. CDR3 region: CSAQDSNEKLFF. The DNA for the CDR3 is TGCAGCGCACAGGACAGTAATGAAAAACTGTTTTTT.

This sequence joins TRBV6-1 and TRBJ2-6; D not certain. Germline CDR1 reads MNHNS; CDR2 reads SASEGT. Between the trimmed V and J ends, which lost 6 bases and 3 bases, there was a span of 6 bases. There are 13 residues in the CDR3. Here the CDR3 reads CASRTGGANVLTF. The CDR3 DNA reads TGTGCCAGCAGGACTGGTGGGGCCAACGTCCTGACTTTC.

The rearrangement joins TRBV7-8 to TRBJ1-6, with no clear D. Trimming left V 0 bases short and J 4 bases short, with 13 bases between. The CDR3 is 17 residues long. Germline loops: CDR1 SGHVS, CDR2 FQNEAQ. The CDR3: CASSLAERYRYNSPLHF. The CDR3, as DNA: TGTGCCAGCAGCTTAGCCGAACGGTACAGATATAATTCACCCCTCCACTTT.

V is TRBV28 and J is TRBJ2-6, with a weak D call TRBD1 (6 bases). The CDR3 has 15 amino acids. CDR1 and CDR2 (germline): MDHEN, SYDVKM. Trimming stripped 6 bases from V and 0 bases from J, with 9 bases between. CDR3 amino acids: CASSLDSSGANVLTF. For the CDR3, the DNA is TGTGCCAGCAGCCTGGACAGCTCTGGGGCCAACGTCCTGACTTTC.

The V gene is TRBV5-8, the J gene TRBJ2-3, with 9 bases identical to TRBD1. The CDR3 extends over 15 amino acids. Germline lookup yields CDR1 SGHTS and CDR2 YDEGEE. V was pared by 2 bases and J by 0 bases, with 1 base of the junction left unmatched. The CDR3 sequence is CASSFGTGSTDTQYF. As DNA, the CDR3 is TGTGCCAGCAGCTTTGGGACAGGGAGCACAGATACGCAGTATTTT.

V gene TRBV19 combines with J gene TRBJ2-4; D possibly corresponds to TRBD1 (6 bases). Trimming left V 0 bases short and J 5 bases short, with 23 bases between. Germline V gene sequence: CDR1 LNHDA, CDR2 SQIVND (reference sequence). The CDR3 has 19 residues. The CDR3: CASSIDQGSRTFGQNIQYF. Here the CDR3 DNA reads TGTGCCAGTAGTATAGATCAGGGGTCCAGGACCTTCGGCCAAAACATTCAGTACTTC.

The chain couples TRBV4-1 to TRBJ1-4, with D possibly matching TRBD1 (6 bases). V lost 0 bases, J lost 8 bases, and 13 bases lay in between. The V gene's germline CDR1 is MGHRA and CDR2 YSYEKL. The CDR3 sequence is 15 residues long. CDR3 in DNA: TGCGCCAGCAGCCAAGAACGGGGGGCGGGAGAAAAACTGTTTTTT. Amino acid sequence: CASSQERGAGEKLFF.

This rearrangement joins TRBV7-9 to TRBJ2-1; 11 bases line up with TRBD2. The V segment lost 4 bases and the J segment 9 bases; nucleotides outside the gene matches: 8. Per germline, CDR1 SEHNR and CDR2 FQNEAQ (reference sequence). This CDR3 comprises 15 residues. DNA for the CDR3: TGTGCCAGCAGCTCTCTAGCGGGGGGCGAGGGTGAGCAGTTCTTC. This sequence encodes CASSSLAGGEGEQFF.

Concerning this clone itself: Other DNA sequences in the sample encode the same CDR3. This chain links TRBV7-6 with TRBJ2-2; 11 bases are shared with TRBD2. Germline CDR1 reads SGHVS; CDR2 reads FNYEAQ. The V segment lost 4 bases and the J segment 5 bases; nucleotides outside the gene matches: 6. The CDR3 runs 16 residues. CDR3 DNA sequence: TGTGCCAGCAGCTCGGGGCTAGCGGGGGGAACCGGGGAGCTGTTTTTT. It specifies CASSSGLAGGTGELFF. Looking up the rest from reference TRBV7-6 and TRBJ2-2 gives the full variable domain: GAGVSQSPRYKVTKRGQDVALRCDPISGHVSLYWYRQALGQGPEFLTYFNYEAQQDKSGLPNDRFSAERPEGSISTLTIQRTEQRDSAMYRCASSSGLAGGTGELFFGEGSRLTVL.

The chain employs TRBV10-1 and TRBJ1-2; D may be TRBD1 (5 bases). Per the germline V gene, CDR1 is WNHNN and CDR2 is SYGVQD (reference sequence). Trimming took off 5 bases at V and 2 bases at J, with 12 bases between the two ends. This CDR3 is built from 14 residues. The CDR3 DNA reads TGCGCCAGCAGTCGACGGAGGGGCAACTATGGCTACACCTTC. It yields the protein CASSRRRGNYGYTF.

The CDR3 DNA follows: TGTGCCAGCAGCCAGGGACAGGGCACTAAACCCCAGTACTTC. Protein sequence: CASSQGQGTKPQYF. J is TRBJ2-5 and V is TRBV6-5; 9 bases align to TRBD1. This CDR3 is 14 amino acids long. The germline V gene has CDR1 MNHEY and CDR2 SVGAGI. V was clipped by 6 bases and J by 9 bases; unmatched bases: 11.

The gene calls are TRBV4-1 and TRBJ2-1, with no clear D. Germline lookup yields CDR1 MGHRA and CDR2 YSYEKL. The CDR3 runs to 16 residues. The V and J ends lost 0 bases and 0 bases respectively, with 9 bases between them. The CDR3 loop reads CASSQETYSSYNEQFF. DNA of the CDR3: TGCGCCAGCAGCCAAGAAACTTATAGCTCCTACAATGAGCAGTTCTTC.

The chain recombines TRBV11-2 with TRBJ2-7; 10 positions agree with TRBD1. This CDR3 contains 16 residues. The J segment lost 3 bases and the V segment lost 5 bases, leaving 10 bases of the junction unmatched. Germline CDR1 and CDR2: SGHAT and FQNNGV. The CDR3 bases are TGTGCCAGCAGCCCCGAGGGACAGGGGACCTTCTACGAGCAGTACTTC. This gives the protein CASSPEGQGTFYEQYF.

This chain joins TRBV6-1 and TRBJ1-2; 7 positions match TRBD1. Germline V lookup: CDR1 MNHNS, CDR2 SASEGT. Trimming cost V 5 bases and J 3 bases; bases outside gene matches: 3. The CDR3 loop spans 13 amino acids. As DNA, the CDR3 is TGTGCCAGCAGTCCAGGGGGACACTATGGCTACACCTTC. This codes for CASSPGGHYGYTF.

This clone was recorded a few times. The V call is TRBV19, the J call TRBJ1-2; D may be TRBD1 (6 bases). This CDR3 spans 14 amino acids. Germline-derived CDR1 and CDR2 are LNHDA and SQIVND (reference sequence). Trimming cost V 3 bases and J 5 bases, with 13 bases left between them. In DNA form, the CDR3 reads TGTGCCAGTAGTATCCGAGGACAGAATTATGGCTACACCTTC. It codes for CASSIRGQNYGYTF.

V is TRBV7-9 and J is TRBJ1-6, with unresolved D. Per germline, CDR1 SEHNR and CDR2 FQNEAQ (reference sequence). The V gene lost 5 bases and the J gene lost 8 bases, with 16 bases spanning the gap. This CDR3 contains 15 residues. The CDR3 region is CASSPPEAGDSPLHF. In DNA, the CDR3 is TGTGCCAGCAGCCCCCCGGAAGCCGGGGATTCACCCCTCCACTTT.

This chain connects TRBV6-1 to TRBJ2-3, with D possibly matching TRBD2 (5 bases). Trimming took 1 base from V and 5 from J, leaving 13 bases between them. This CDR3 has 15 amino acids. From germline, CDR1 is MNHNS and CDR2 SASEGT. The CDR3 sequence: CASSEVPSRKDTQYF. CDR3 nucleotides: TGTGCCAGCAGTGAAGTGCCTAGCAGGAAAGATACGCAGTATTTT.

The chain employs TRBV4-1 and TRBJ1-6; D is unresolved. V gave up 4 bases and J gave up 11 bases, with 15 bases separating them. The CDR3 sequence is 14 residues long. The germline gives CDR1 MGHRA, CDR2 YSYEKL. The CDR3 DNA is TGCGCCAGCAGCCTTACAGCTCACGACCCACCCCTCCACTTT. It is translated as CASSLTAHDPPLHF.

As DNA, the CDR3 is TGTGCCAGCAGCGTAGAGGCCGGGTATGGCTACACCTTC. Its protein is CASSVEAGYGYTF. The chain has TRBV9 and TRBJ1-2; D gene ambiguous. The CDR3 totals 13 residues. V was trimmed by 0 bases and J by 5 bases, leaving 8 bases between them. Germline V gives CDR1 SGDLS, CDR2 YYNGEE.

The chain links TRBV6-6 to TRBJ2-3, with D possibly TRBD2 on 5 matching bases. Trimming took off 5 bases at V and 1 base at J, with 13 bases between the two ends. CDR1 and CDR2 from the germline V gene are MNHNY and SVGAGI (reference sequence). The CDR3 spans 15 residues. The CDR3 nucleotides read TGTGCCAGCAGTGCTCCGGGATACGGCACAGATACGCAGTATTTT. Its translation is CASSAPGYGTDTQYF.

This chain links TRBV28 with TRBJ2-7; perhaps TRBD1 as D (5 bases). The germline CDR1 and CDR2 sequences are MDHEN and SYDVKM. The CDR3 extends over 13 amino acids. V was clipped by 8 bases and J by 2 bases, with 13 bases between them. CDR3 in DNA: TGTGCCAGCGGGGCAGCTCTTCCCTACGAGCAGTACTTC. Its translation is CASGAALPYEQYF.

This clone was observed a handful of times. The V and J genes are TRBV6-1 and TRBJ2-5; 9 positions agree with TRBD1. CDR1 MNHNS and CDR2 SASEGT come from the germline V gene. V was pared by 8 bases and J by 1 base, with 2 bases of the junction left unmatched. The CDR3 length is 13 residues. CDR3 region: CASRDRAQETQYF. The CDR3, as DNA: TGTGCCAGCCGGGACAGGGCCCAAGAGACCCAGTACTTC.

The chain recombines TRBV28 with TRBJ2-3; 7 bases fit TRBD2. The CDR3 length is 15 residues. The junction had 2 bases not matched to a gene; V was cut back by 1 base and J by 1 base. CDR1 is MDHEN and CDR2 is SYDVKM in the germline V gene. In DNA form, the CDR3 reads TGTGCCAGCAGTTTATCCGCGGGGGGCACAGATACGCAGTATTTT. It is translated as CASSLSAGGTDTQYF.

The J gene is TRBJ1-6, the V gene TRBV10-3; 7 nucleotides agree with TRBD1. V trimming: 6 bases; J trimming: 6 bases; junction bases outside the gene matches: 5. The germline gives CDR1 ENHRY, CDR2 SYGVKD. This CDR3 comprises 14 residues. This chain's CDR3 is CAISPGQFNSPLHF. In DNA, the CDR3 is TGTGCCATCAGCCCGGGACAGTTTAATTCACCCCTCCACTTT.

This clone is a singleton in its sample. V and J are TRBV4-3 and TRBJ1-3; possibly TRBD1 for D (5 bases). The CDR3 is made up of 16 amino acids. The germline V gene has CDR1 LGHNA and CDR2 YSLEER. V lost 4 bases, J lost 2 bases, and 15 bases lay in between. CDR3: CASSLQGGVPGNTIYF. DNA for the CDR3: TGCGCCAGCAGCCTTCAGGGTGGTGTGCCTGGAAACACCATATATTTT.

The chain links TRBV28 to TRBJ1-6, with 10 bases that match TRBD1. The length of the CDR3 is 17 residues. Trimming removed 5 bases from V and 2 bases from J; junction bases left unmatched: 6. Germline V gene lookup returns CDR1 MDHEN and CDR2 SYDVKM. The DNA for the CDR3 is TGTGCCAGCAGTCCATCGACAGGGGGCCCCTATAATTCACCCCTCCACTTT. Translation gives CASSPSTGGPYNSPLHF.